The rows below give T cell receptor beta chains drawn from one sample of a study of OX40 agonist ivuxolimab in advanced cancers. The data were produced by immunoSEQ multiplex PCR, yet TCRdb's version contains in-frame clones alone and is incomplete. The sample lists under 65,000 clones, nearly 90% seen once, with approximately 0.35% in the top ten. Here the sequenced sample was CD4+ or CD8+ T cells sorted from blood, taken in a trial of the OX40 agonist ivuxolimab. The receptors were gathered from an adult with an advanced solid tumor such as melanoma, head and neck, liver or kidney cancer. Both conserved end residues are part of each CDR3. D genes are given only for firm matches. For some rows the clone size is stated as once, few or many, or as a class when expanded; others skip it.

v_gene	j_gene	abundance	d_gene	CDR3aa	CDR3nt
TRBV11-2	TRBJ2-1	-	TRBD2	CASSLSGAYNEQFF	TGTGCCAGCAGCTTAAGCGGGGCCTACAATGAGCAGTTCTTC
TRBV30	TRBJ2-7	few	-	CAWARRGTSYEQYF	TGTGCCTGGGCGAGGCGGGGGACATCCTACGAGCAGTACTTC
TRBV7-2	TRBJ2-7	-	-	CASTATAYEQYF	TGTGCCAGCACCGCTACGGCCTACGAGCAGTACTTC
TRBV7-2	TRBJ1-6	few	-	CASSLSALGNSPLHF	TGTGCCAGCAGCTTATCAGCTCTAGGAAATTCACCCCTCCACTTT
TRBV7-8	TRBJ2-1	-	TRBD2	CASSRASGGALVEQFF	TGTGCCAGCAGCCGCGCTAGCGGGGGGGCGTTAGTTGAGCAGTTCTTC
TRBV6-1	TRBJ2-7	-	-	CASTTSGASSYEQYF	TGTGCCAGCACCACGTCGGGTGCATCCTCCTACGAGCAGTACTTC
TRBV2	TRBJ2-5	-	-	CAVQGQGRGETQYF	TGTGCCGTCCAAGGGCAGGGGCGAGGAGAGACCCAGTACTTC
TRBV6-4	TRBJ1-1	-	-	CASSDRGSSTEAFF	TGTGCCAGCAGTGACAGGGGGTCTTCCACTGAAGCTTTCTTT
TRBV6-5	TRBJ2-3	-	TRBD1	CATSPPGGYADTQYF	TGTGCCACCTCCCCCCCAGGGGGCTATGCAGATACGCAGTATTTT
TRBV7-2	TRBJ1-1	-	TRBD1	CASSSTAGGTEAFF	TGTGCCAGCAGCTCCACCGCAGGGGGCACTGAAGCTTTCTTT
TRBV5-4	TRBJ1-5	few	-	CASSLVPGENQPQHF	TGTGCCAGCAGCTTGGTCCCAGGGGAGAATCAGCCCCAGCATTTT
TRBV6-1	TRBJ2-7	-	TRBD2	CASSAPAGGSYEQYF	TGTGCCAGCAGTGCCCCGGCGGGGGGGTCCTACGAGCAGTACTTC
TRBV6-1	TRBJ2-6	-	-	CASSTTGSGANVLTF	TGTGCCAGCAGCACAACAGGCTCTGGGGCCAACGTCCTGACTTTC
TRBV5-1	TRBJ2-1	-	TRBD2	CASSLELAGVGQFF	TGCGCCAGCAGCTTGGAGCTAGCGGGGGTTGGGCAGTTCTTC
TRBV6-6	TRBJ1-5	-	TRBD1	CASSYSTGFSNQPQHF	TGTGCCAGCAGTTACTCGACAGGGTTTAGCAATCAGCCCCAGCATTTT
TRBV6-5	TRBJ1-2	-	TRBD1	CASSRFRGGANGYTF	TGTGCCAGCAGTCGGTTCCGAGGGGGCGCAAATGGCTACACCTTC
TRBV7-8	TRBJ2-5	-	-	CASSTVETQYF	TGTGCCAGCAGCACCGTCGAGACCCAGTACTTC
TRBV11-2	TRBJ1-6	-	-	CASSTESRYSPLHF	TGTGCCAGCAGCACCGAGTCCAGATATTCACCCCTCCACTTT
TRBV27	TRBJ2-5	-	TRBD2	CASSPFSGAKQTQYF	TGTGCCAGCAGCCCATTTAGCGGGGCCAAGCAGACCCAGTACTTC
TRBV30	TRBJ2-2	-	-	CAWSETIPNTGELFF	TGTGCCTGGAGTGAGACTATTCCGAACACCGGGGAGCTGTTTTTT
TRBV2	TRBJ2-2	-	-	CASRVKGAGELFF	TGTGCCAGCAGAGTCAAGGGAGCCGGGGAGCTGTTTTTT
TRBV7-7	TRBJ2-5	-	TRBD2	CASSLGGSGGGRETQYF	TGTGCTAGCAGCTTAGGAGGTAGCGGGGGCGGTCGGGAGACCCAGTACTTC
TRBV18	TRBJ2-5	-	TRBD2	CASSHGTSASQETQYF	TGTGCCAGCTCCCACGGGACTAGCGCCTCTCAAGAGACCCAGTACTTC
TRBV14	TRBJ2-6	-	-	CASSQVMRRFSGANVLTF	TGTGCCAGCAGCCAAGTAATGCGACGGTTCTCTGGGGCCAACGTCCTGACTTTC
TRBV25-1	TRBJ2-5	-	TRBD2	CASSDSGGRYF	TGTGCCAGCAGTGATTCCGGGGGGAGGTACTTC
TRBV11-1	TRBJ2-7	-	TRBD1	CASSMTGGKGEQYF	TGTGCCAGCAGCATGACAGGGGGAAAGGGCGAGCAGTACTTC
TRBV7-6	TRBJ2-7	-	-	CASSSRQEVVYEQYF	TGTGCCAGCAGCTCCCGGCAGGAGGTTGTATACGAGCAGTACTTC
TRBV10-2	TRBJ2-3	-	-	CASSPSIADTQYF	TGCGCCAGCAGTCCTAGTATCGCAGATACGCAGTATTTT
TRBV5-1	TRBJ2-5	-	-	CASSWGSDSYETQYF	TGCGCCAGCAGCTGGGGGTCAGACTCCTACGAGACCCAGTACTTC
TRBV10-3	TRBJ1-2	-	TRBD1	CAISGGTGYTF	TGTGCCATCAGTGGAGGGACAGGGTACACCTTC
TRBV15	TRBJ1-1	-	-	CATSRLTNTEAFF	TGTGCCACCAGCAGGCTCACGAACACTGAAGCTTTCTTT
TRBV13	TRBJ2-7	once	-	CASSFGRRVEQYF	TGTGCCAGCAGCTTCGGGAGAAGGGTCGAGCAGTACTTC
TRBV6-5	TRBJ2-7	-	TRBD1	CASSRTRQGAREQYF	TGTGCCAGCAGTAGGACCAGACAGGGGGCGCGGGAGCAGTACTTC
TRBV11-2	TRBJ1-1	-	-	CASSLHAGGGTEAFF	TGTGCCAGCAGCTTACACGCCGGAGGGGGGACTGAAGCTTTCTTT
TRBV27	TRBJ1-6	-	-	CASRDNSYNSPLHF	TGTGCCAGCAGGGACAACTCCTATAATTCACCCCTCCACTTT
TRBV5-1	TRBJ2-1	few	-	CASSLAGAALSYNEQFF	TGCGCCAGCAGCTTGGCCGGGGCAGCCCTCTCCTACAATGAGCAGTTCTTC